This T cell receptor (beta chain) was profiled in a study of blood T cells in healthy people across ages. General study findings and limits: Considered underestimates were the diversity estimates obtained from one million T cells. The unsorted PBMCs prevented any conclusive comparison of naive versus antigen-experienced cells.

PCR was performed a second time for 7 to 11 cycles using a sample-barcoded 5' primer and a J-beta primer mix. Sequencing yielded, for each sample, at least 3 million paired-end reads carrying CDR3. Using its own MiXCR run on the 5' RACE reads, TCRdb lists one record per CDR3 protein. The sample comprises about 650,000 distinct CDR3 sequences, about 32% of which are singletons, and just over 15% rests with the top ten. Germline V gene sequence: CDR1 DFQATT, CDR2 SNEGSKA (reference sequence). The CDR3 runs 12 residues. Trimming stripped 3 bases from V and 5 bases from J, with 10 bases between. This clonotype was detected many times. The antigen is not known. The donors, aged roughly 6 to 90, were healthy Caucasians from Russia.

Material for sequencing was blood. The chain carries TRBV20-1 and TRBJ1-1; D unclear. This receptor was obtained from a woman of 80 years or more in good health. In DNA, the CDR3 is TGCAGTGCTAGTACCCGGTGGACTGAAGCTTTCTTT. The encoded protein is CSASTRWTEAFF.